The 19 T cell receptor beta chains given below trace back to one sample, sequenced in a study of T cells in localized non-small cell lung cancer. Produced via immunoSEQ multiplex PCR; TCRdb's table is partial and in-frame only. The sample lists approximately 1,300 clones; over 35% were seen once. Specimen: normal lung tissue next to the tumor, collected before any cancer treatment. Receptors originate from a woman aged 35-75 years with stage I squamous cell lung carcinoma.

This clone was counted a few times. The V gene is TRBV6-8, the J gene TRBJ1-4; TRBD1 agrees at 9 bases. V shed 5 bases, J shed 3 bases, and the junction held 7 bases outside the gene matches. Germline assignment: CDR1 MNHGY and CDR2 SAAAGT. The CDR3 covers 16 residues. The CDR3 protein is CASSKADRGANEKLFF. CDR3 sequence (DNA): TGTGCCAGCAGTAAAGCGGACAGGGGTGCTAATGAAAAACTGTTTTTT.

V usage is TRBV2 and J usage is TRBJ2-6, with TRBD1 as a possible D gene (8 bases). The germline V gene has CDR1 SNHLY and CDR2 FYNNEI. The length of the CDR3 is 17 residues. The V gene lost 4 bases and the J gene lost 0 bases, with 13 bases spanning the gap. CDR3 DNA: TGTGCCAGCAGTGCAGGGGGCGGGAGCTCTGGGGCCAACGTCCTGACTTTC. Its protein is CASSAGGGSSGANVLTF.

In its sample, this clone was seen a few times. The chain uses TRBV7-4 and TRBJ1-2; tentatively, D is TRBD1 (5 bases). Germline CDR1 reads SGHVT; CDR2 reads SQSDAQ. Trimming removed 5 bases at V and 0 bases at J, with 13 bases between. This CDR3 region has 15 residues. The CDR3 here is CASSRGAAPNYGYTF. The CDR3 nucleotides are TGTGCCAGCAGCCGTGGGGCGGCTCCTAACTATGGCTACACCTTC. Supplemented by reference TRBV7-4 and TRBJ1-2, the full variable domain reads GAGVSQSPRYKVAKRGRDVALRCDSISGHVTLYWYRQTLGQGSEVLTYSQSDAQRDKSGRPSGRFSAERPERSVSTLKIQRTEQGDSAVYLCASSRGAAPNYGYTFGSGTRLTVV.

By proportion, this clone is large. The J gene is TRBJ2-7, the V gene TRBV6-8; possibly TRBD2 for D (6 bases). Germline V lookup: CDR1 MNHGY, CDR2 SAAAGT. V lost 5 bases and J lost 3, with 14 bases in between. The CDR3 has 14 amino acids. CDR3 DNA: TGTGCCAGCAGTACAACCGGGACTCTCTACGAGCAGTACTTC. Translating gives CASSTTGTLYEQYF.

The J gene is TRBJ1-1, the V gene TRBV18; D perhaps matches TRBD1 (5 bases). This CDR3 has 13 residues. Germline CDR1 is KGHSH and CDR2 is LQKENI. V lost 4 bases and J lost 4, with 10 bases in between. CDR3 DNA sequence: TGTGCCAGCTCACAGGGGTCGGGCACTGAAGCTTTCTTT. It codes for CASSQGSGTEAFF.

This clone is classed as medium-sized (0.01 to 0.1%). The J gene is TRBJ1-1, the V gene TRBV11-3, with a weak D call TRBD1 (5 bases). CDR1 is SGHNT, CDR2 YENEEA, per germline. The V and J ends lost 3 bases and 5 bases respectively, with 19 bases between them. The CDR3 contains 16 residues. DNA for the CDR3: TGTGCCAGCAGCTTGGCCAGGGAACCAGGTGGGACTGAAGCTTTCTTT. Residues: CASSLAREPGGTEAFF. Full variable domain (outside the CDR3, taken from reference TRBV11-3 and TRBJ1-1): EAGVVQSPRYKIIEKKQPVAFWCNPISGHNTLYWYLQNLGQGPELLIRYENEEAVDDSQLPKDRFSAERLKGVDSTLKIQPAELGDSAVYLCASSLAREPGGTEAFFGQGTRLTVV.

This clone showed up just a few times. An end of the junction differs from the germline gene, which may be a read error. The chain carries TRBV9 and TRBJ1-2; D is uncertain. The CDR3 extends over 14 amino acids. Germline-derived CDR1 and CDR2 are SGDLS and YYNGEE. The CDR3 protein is CASSVAVGFHGYTF. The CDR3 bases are TGTGCCAGCAGCGTAGCTGTGGGATTTCATGGTTACACCTTC. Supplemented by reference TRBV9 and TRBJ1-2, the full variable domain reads DSGVTQTPKHLITATGQRVTLRCSPRSGDLSVYWYQQSLDQGLQFLIQYYNGEERAKGNILERFSAQQFPDLHSELNLSSLELGDSALYFCASSVAVGFHGYTFGSGTRLTVV.

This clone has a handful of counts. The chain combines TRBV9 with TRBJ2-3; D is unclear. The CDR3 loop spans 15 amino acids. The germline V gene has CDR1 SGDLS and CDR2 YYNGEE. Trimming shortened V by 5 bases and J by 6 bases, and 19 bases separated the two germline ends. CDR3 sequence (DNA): TGTGCCAGCAGTCCCGGACCTACCGAGAAGGATACGCAGTATTTT. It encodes CASSPGPTEKDTQYF.

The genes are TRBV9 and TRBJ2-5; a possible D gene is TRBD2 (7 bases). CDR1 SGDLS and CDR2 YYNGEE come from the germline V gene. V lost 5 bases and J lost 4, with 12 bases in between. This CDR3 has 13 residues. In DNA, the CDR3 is TGTGCCAGCAGTGAACGGGGGGCAGAGACCCAGTACTTC. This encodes CASSERGAETQYF.

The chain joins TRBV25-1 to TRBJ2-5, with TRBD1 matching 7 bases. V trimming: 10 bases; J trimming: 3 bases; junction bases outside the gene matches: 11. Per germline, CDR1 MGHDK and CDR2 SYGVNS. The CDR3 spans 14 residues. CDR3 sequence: CATEDPTGKETQYF. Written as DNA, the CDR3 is TGTGCCACCGAAGACCCGACAGGGAAAGAGACCCAGTACTTC.

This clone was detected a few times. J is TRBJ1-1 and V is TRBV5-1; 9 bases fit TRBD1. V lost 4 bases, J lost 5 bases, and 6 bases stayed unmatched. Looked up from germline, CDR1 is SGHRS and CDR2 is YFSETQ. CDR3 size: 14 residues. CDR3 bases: TGCGCCAGCAGCCTGGGACAGGGAGGGACTGAAGCTTTCTTT. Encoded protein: CASSLGQGGTEAFF.

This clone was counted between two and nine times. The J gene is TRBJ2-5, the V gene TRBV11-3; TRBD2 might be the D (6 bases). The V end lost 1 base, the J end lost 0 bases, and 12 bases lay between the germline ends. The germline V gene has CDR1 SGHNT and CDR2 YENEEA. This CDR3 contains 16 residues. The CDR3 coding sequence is TGTGCCAGCAGCTTAGTAGCGGAGGAGTACCAAGAGACCCAGTACTTC. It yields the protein CASSLVAEEYQETQYF.

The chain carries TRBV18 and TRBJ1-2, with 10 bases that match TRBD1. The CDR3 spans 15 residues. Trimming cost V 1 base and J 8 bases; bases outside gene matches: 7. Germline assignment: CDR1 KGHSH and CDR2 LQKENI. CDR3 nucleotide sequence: TGTGCCAGCTCACCACTTGGGACAGGGGACGAGGGCTACACCTTC. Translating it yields CASSPLGTGDEGYTF.

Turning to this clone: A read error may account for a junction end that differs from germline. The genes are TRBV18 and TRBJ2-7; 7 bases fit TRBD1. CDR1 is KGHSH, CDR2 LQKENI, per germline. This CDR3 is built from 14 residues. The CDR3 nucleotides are TGTGCCAGCTCATCGGACAGGTCCTCCTATGAGCAGTACTTC. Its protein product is CASSSDRSSYEQYF.

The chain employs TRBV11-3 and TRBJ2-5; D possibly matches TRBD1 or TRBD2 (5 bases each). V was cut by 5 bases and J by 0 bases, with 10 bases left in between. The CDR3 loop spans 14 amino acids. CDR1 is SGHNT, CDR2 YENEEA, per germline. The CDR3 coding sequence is TGTGCCAGCAGCCGCCGGGGCCACCAAGAGACCCAGTACTTC. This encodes CASSRRGHQETQYF.

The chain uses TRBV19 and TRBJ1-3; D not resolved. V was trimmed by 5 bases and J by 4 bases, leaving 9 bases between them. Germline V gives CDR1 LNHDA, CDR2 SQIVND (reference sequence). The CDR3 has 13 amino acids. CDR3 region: CASSFRTGNTIYF. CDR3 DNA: TGTGCCAGTAGTTTCAGGACCGGAAACACCATATATTTT.

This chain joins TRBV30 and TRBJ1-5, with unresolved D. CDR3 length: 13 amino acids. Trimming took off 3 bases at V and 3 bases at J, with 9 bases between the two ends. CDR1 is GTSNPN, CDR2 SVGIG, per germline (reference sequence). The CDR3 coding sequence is TGTGCCTGGAGGGATTCGGTCAATCAGCCCCAGCATTTT. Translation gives CAWRDSVNQPQHF.

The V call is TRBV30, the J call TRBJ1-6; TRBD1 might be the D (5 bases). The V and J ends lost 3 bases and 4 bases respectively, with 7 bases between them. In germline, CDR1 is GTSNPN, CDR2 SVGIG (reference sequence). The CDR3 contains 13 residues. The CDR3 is CAWRTGYNSPLHF. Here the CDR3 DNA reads TGTGCCTGGAGAACAGGTTATAATTCACCCCTCCACTTT.

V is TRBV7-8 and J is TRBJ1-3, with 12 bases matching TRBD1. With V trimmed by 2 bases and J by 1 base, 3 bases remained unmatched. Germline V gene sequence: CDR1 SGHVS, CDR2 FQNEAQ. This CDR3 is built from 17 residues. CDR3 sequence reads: CASSLLGQGASGNTIYF. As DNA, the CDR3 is TGTGCCAGCAGCTTATTGGGACAGGGGGCGTCTGGAAACACCATATATTTT. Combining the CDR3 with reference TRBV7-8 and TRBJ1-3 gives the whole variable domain GAGVSQSPRYKVAKRGQDVALRCDPISGHVSLFWYQQALGQGPEFLTYFQNEAQLDKSGLPSDRFFAERPEGSVSTLKIQRTQQEDSAVYLCASSLLGQGASGNTIYFGEGSWLTVV.